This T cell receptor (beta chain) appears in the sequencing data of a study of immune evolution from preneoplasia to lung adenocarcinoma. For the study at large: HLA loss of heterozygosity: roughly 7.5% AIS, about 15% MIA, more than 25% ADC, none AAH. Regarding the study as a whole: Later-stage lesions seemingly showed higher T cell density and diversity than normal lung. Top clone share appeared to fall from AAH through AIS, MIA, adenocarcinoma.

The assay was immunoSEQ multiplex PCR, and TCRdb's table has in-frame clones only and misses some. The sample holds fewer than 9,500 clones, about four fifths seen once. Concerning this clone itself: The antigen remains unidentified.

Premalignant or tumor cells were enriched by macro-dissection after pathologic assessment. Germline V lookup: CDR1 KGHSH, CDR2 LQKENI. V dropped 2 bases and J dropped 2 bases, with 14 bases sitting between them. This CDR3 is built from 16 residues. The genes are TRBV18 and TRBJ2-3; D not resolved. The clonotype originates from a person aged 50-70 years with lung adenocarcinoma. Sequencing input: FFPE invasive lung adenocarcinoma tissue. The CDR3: CASSPKLGSVTDTQYF. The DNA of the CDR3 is TGTGCCAGCTCACCAAAATTGGGGTCCGTCACAGATACGCAGTATTTT.